Listed below are T cell receptor beta chains from one sample, sequenced in a study of graft-versus-host responses after intestinal transplantation. Repertoires were generated with immunoSEQ multiplex PCR, while TCRdb's copy carries only in-frame clones and drops some. This sample has thousands of clones, with roughly four fifths found just once. The sample was ileum tissue, taken around 120 days after transplant. These receptors all stem from a human patient who received an intestinal transplant, so some T cells may come from the graft donor. Each CDR3 is given with its conserved first and last residue. Each record gives: CDR3 protein, CDR3 DNA, J gene, clone size, V gene, D gene. A D gene is named only where the DNA matches it firmly. Expanded clones are given a class, and other clones once, few, many or no size at all.

CDR3: CASSLLGATEAFF
DNA: TGTGCCAGCAGTTTGTTGGGGGCCACTGAAGCTTTCTTT
J: TRBJ1-1
size: NA
V: TRBV28
D: NA

CDR3: CASFGIIPGKTYGYTF
DNA: TGTGCCAGCTTCGGTATCATACCAGGAAAGACCTATGGCTACACCTTC
J: TRBJ1-2
size: NA
V: TRBV5-4
D: NA

CDR3: CASSPGQGMGLNTEAFF
DNA: TGTGCCAGCAGCCCGGGACAGGGCATGGGGCTGAACACTGAAGCTTTCTTT
J: TRBJ1-1
size: NA
V: TRBV5-4
D: TRBD1

CDR3: CASSEGTGRWSEQFF
DNA: TGTGCTAGCAGCGAAGGGACAGGGAGGTGGAGTGAGCAGTTCTTC
J: TRBJ2-1
size: NA
V: TRBV7-7
D: TRBD1

CDR3: CASSLARPSYEQYF
DNA: TGTGCCAGCAGCTTGGCCAGGCCCTCCTACGAGCAGTACTTC
J: TRBJ2-7
size: NA
V: TRBV5-6
D: NA

CDR3: CASSATGQGNTDTQYF
DNA: TGTGCCAGCAGCGCAACAGGACAGGGGAACACAGATACGCAGTATTTT
J: TRBJ2-3
size: NA
V: TRBV9
D: TRBD1

CDR3: CASSVQLAGAQRGGVQYF
DNA: TGTGCCAGCAGTGTCCAACTAGCGGGGGCTCAAAGGGGTGGTGTGCAGTACTTC
J: TRBJ2-7
size: NA
V: TRBV6-1
D: TRBD2

CDR3: CASSLEGSGRAYNEQFF
DNA: TGTGCCAGCAGCTTGGAGGGTAGCGGGAGGGCCTACAATGAGCAGTTCTTC
J: TRBJ2-1
size: NA
V: TRBV5-6
D: TRBD2

CDR3: CASSDQGGYGYTF
DNA: TGTGCCAGCAGTGATCAGGGAGGCTATGGCTACACCTTC
J: TRBJ1-2
size: NA
V: TRBV6-5
D: NA

CDR3: CASSAYRGLGNTIYF
DNA: TGTGCCAGCAGTGCTTACAGGGGGCTTGGAAACACCATATATTTT
J: TRBJ1-3
size: few
V: TRBV6-1
D: TRBD1

CDR3: CASGMATGQGVTGELFF
DNA: TGTGCTAGTGGGATGGCCACAGGACAGGGGGTTACCGGGGAGCTGTTTTTT
J: TRBJ2-2
size: NA
V: TRBV12-5
D: TRBD1

CDR3: CASSHPDSPNEQFF
DNA: TGCGCCAGCAGTCACCCTGACAGTCCCAATGAGCAGTTCTTC
J: TRBJ2-1
size: NA
V: TRBV23-1
D: NA

CDR3: CASSSDWGRMYSPLHF
DNA: TGTGCCAGCAGCTCGGACTGGGGCAGGATGTATTCACCCCTCCACTTT
J: TRBJ1-6
size: NA
V: TRBV5-8
D: NA

CDR3: CASSWTSGSEQYF
DNA: TGTGCCAGCAGTTGGACTAGCGGGAGCGAGCAGTACTTC
J: TRBJ2-7
size: few
V: TRBV6-5
D: TRBD2

CDR3: CASSGTDRLPYNEQFF
DNA: TGTGCCAGCTCAGGTACGGACCGGTTGCCCTACAATGAGCAGTTCTTC
J: TRBJ2-1
size: once
V: TRBV18
D: NA

CDR3: CASSEAQGADGYTF
DNA: TGTGCCAGCAGTGAAGCGCAGGGGGCGGATGGCTACACCTTC
J: TRBJ1-2
size: NA
V: TRBV2
D: TRBD1

CDR3: CASSGPPGGGYGYTF
DNA: TGTGCCAGCAGCGGACCCCCAGGGGGCGGCTATGGCTACACCTTC
J: TRBJ1-2
size: NA
V: TRBV7-2
D: TRBD1

CDR3: CASSLAPNTYNEQFF
DNA: TGTGCCAGCAGTCTAGCGCCAAACACCTACAATGAGCAGTTCTTC
J: TRBJ2-1
size: NA
V: TRBV2
D: NA

CDR3: CASSPGPYEQYF
DNA: TGTGCCAGCAGTCCCGGACCTTACGAGCAGTACTTC
J: TRBJ2-7
size: NA
V: TRBV6-5
D: NA

CDR3: CASSGRDRGDGELFF
DNA: TGTGCCAGCAGCGGCCGGGACAGGGGCGACGGGGAGCTGTTTTTT
J: TRBJ2-2
size: NA
V: TRBV7-9
D: TRBD1

CDR3: CASSGTGALTEAFF
DNA: TGTGCCAGCAGCGGTACAGGGGCACTCACTGAAGCTTTCTTT
J: TRBJ1-1
size: once
V: TRBV27
D: TRBD1

CDR3: CASSYFGGAETQYF
DNA: TGTGCCAGCAGTTACTTCGGCGGGGCAGAGACCCAGTACTTC
J: TRBJ2-5
size: NA
V: TRBV6-6
D: NA

CDR3: CASRRGFGNTEAFF
DNA: TGTGCCAGCAGAAGGGGCTTTGGGAACACTGAAGCTTTCTTT
J: TRBJ1-1
size: once
V: TRBV27
D: NA

CDR3: CASSSYWGVYTDTQYF
DNA: TGTGCCAGCAGCTCATATTGGGGGGTATACACAGATACGCAGTATTTT
J: TRBJ2-3
size: NA
V: TRBV7-6
D: NA

CDR3: CASSPTGQGARETQYF
DNA: TGTGCCAGCAGCCCCACCGGGCAGGGGGCAAGGGAGACCCAGTACTTC
J: TRBJ2-5
size: few
V: TRBV9
D: TRBD1